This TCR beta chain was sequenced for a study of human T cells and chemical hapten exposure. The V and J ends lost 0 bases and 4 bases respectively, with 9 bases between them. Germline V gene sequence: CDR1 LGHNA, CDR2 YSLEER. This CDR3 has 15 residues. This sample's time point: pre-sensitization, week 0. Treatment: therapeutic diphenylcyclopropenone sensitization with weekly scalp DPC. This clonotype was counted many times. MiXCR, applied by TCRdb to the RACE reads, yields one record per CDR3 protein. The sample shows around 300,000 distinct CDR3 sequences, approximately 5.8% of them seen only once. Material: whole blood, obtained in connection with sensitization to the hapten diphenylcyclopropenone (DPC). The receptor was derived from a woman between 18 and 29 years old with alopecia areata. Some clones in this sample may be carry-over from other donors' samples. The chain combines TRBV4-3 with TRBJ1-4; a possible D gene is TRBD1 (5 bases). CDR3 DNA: TGCGCCAGCAGCCAAGAAGGGACGGATAATGAAAAACTGTTTTTT. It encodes CASSQEGTDNEKLFF.